The 17 T cell receptor beta chains listed next were all sequenced from one sample in a study of T cells in Graves' hyperthyroidism and ophthalmopathy. Template material for amplifying TCR beta CDR3 regions consisted of RNA transcripts. A first-round RT-PCR of the TCR CDR3 used the HTBI primer set. TCRdb processed the multiplex PCR reads anew with MiXCR; each CDR3 protein has one entry. The table lists roughly 650,000 distinct CDR3 sequences, 16% of them singletons. Sequencing used blood. These receptors were obtained from a woman between 35 and 50 years old with Graves' ophthalmopathy.

The chain carries TRBV5-1 and TRBJ2-1; weak D call: TRBD1 (7 bases). The V end lost 4 bases, the J end lost 4 bases, and 12 bases lay between the germline ends. Germline CDR1 is SGHRS and CDR2 is YFSETQ. This CDR3 comprises 14 residues. DNA for the CDR3: TGCGCCAGCAGCGGCGGGACAGAGTACAATGAGCAGTTCTTC. This codes for CASSGGTEYNEQFF.

This clonotype was observed at least ten times. The genes are TRBV11-2 and TRBJ2-4; tentative D call: TRBD2 (6 bases). CDR1 is SGHAT, CDR2 FQNNGV, per germline. The CDR3 loop spans 19 amino acids. Trimming stripped 5 bases from V and 1 base from J, with 24 bases between. CDR3 sequence (DNA): TGTGCCAGCAGCCCCCGACTTGACGCGGGGAGGCGGGCCAAAAACATTCAGTACTTC. Protein: CASSPRLDAGRRAKNIQYF.

This clonotype was detected many times. The chain joins TRBV7-2 to TRBJ2-3; D might be TRBD2 (6 bases). Trimming took 5 bases from V and 3 from J, leaving 15 bases between them. The germline CDR1 and CDR2 sequences are SGHTA and FQGNSA. The CDR3 loop spans 15 amino acids. The CDR3 region is CASSQVKGRTDTQYF. CDR3 DNA: TGTGCCAGCAGCCAGGTTAAGGGGAGGACAGATACGCAGTATTTT. Full variable domain (outside the CDR3, taken from reference TRBV7-2 and TRBJ2-3): GAGVSQSPSNKVTEKGKDVELRCDPISGHTALYWYRQSLGQGLEFLIYFQGNSAPDKSGLPSDRFSAERTGGSVSTLTIQRTQQEDSAVYLCASSQVKGRTDTQYFGPGTRLTVL.

This clonotype was seen a few times. This chain links TRBV7-8 with TRBJ1-6; 7 bases align to TRBD1. CDR1 is SGHVS and CDR2 is FQNEAQ in the germline V gene. CDR3 length: 17 residues. Trimming took 5 bases from V and 0 from J; bases not matched to a gene: 7. In nucleotides, the CDR3 is TGTGCCAGCAGCGCGGGACAGCTCCCCTCCTATAATTCACCCCTCCACTTT. This sequence encodes CASSAGQLPSYNSPLHF. The full variable domain, its missing parts supplied by reference TRBV7-8 and TRBJ1-6, is GAGVSQSPRYKVAKRGQDVALRCDPISGHVSLFWYQQALGQGPEFLTYFQNEAQLDKSGLPSDRFFAERPEGSVSTLKIQRTQQEDSAVYLCASSAGQLPSYNSPLHFGNGTRLTVT.

This clonotype was seen repeatedly, ten times or more. The rearrangement links TRBV28 to TRBJ2-3; possible D gene TRBD2, 5 bases. Trimming removed 4 bases from V and 1 base from J, with 18 bases in between. The CDR3 extends over 17 amino acids. Germline V gene sequence: CDR1 MDHEN, CDR2 SYDVKM. As DNA, the CDR3 is TGTGCCAGCAGTTCGAACGTGGGGAGAATACGCACAGATACGCAGTATTTT. Its protein product is CASSSNVGRIRTDTQYF.

In its sample, this clonotype was seen many times. This chain links TRBV18 with TRBJ2-1, with D possibly TRBD2 on 5 matching bases. CDR1 is KGHSH and CDR2 is LQKENI in the germline V gene. With 3 bases removed from V and 6 bases from J, the gap between germline ends came to 21 bases. The CDR3 consists of 17 residues. The CDR3 region is CASSPSVASRLGNEQFF. The CDR3 nucleotides read TGTGCCAGCTCACCGTCGGTAGCGTCCCGATTGGGCAATGAGCAGTTCTTC.

This clonotype has a count of ten or more. V and J are TRBV28 and TRBJ1-5; TRBD1 might be the D (5 bases). V was cut by 3 bases and J by 6 bases, with 12 bases left in between. Per germline, CDR1 MDHEN and CDR2 SYDVKM. The CDR3 is 14 residues long. The CDR3 here is CASSFTRDGQPQHF. DNA for the CDR3: TGTGCCAGCAGTTTCACCAGGGACGGTCAGCCCCAGCATTTT.

The table lists this clonotype with many counts. The J gene is TRBJ1-5, the V gene TRBV19; a possible D gene is TRBD1 (5 bases). V was trimmed by 5 bases and J by 6 bases, leaving 20 bases between them. This CDR3 is built from 16 residues. Germline CDR1 is LNHDA and CDR2 is SQIVND (reference sequence). The CDR3 is CASSPSTGGPRQPQHF. The CDR3 coding sequence is TGTGCCAGTAGTCCGTCGACTGGGGGTCCGCGTCAGCCCCAGCATTTT.

The J gene is TRBJ1-1, the V gene TRBV2; TRBD1 agrees at 8 bases. This CDR3 comprises 13 residues. V shed 8 bases, J shed 4 bases, and the junction held 6 bases outside the gene matches. In germline, CDR1 is SNHLY, CDR2 FYNNEI. CDR3 sequence reads: CASPQGARTEAFF. DNA of the CDR3: TGTGCCAGCCCCCAGGGGGCCCGCACTGAAGCTTTCTTT.

Many counts were recorded for this clonotype. V is TRBV2 and J is TRBJ2-3, with TRBD2 as a possible D gene (6 bases). V was cut by 4 bases and J by 9 bases, with 14 bases left in between. The CDR3 has 13 residues. Germline V CDR1 and CDR2: SNHLY, FYNNEI. CDR3 sequence: CASSVYGSRTQYF. DNA of the CDR3: TGTGCCAGCAGTGTGTACGGGAGTCGAACGCAGTATTTT.

This clonotype was seen a handful of times. This rearrangement joins TRBV29-1 to TRBJ1-4; no clear D gene. The germline V and J ends were trimmed by 5 bases and 8 bases, with 15 bases remaining between them. CDR3 length equals 13 residues. The V gene's germline CDR1 is SQVTM and CDR2 ANQGSEA. This CDR3 is CSVRKGRYEKLFF. The CDR3 DNA is TGCAGCGTTAGGAAAGGACGTTACGAAAAACTGTTTTTT.

The chain combines TRBV3-1 with TRBJ2-6; perhaps D is TRBD1 or TRBD2 (5 bases each). V dropped 4 bases and J dropped 0 bases, with 10 bases sitting between them. Per germline, CDR1 LGHDT and CDR2 YNNKEL (reference sequence). The CDR3 contains 16 residues. The CDR3 sequence is CASSRKGSSGANVLTF. CDR3 nucleotide sequence: TGTGCCAGCAGCCGTAAGGGGAGCTCTGGGGCCAACGTCCTGACTTTC.

This clonotype was picked up many times. This sequence joins TRBV18 and TRBJ1-1; D unresolved. The V end lost 3 bases, the J end lost 8 bases, and 13 bases lay between the germline ends. CDR1 is KGHSH, CDR2 LQKENI, per germline. This CDR3 has 13 residues. For the CDR3, the DNA is TGTGCCAGCTCACCGGCAGAAATAGGCGAAGCTTTCTTT. Translating it yields CASSPAEIGEAFF.

This sequence joins TRBV12-3 or TRBV12-4 and TRBJ1-1, with no clear D. Trimming took 4 bases from V and 5 from J, leaving 17 bases between them. This CDR3 comprises 15 residues. The CDR3 DNA sequence: TGTGCCAGCAGTTCCTCCGACGTGGGGTGGACTGAAGCTTTCTTT. Translated: CASSSSDVGWTEAFF.

The V and J genes are TRBV5-1 and TRBJ2-2; a weak D match, TRBD2 (6 bases). The CDR3 extends over 16 amino acids. Looked up from germline, CDR1 is SGHRS and CDR2 is YFSETQ. V dropped 0 bases and J dropped 5 bases, with 14 bases sitting between them. The CDR3 loop reads CASSLVSGRHTGELFF. Here the CDR3 DNA reads TGCGCCAGCAGCTTGGTCAGCGGGCGCCATACCGGGGAGCTGTTTTTT. Full variable domain (outside the CDR3, taken from reference TRBV5-1 and TRBJ2-2): KAGVTQTPRYLIKTRGQQVTLSCSPISGHRSVSWYQQTPGQGLQFLFEYFSETQRNKGNFPGRFSGRQFSNSRSEMNVSTLELGDSALYLCASSLVSGRHTGELFFGEGSRLTVL.

This clonotype was seen only a few times. The rearrangement joins TRBV6-6 to TRBJ1-1; D remains ambiguous. In germline, CDR1 is MNHNY, CDR2 SVGAGI (reference sequence). Trimming removed 0 bases from V and 4 bases from J, with 12 bases in between. The CDR3 runs 15 residues. In DNA form, the CDR3 reads TGTGCCAGCAGTTACTCGATACCTAAAGGCACTGAAGCTTTCTTT. It is translated as CASSYSIPKGTEAFF.

This clonotype was counted between two and nine times. The V and J genes are TRBV5-1 and TRBJ2-1; 10 bases line up with TRBD1. The CDR3 contains 14 residues. Germline-derived CDR1 and CDR2 are SGHRS and YFSETQ. Germline trimming cut 3 bases from V and 10 bases from J; bases unmatched to any gene: 7. CDR3 in amino acids: CASSSGTGEPEQFF. The CDR3 nucleotides read TGCGCCAGCAGCTCGGGGACAGGGGAGCCCGAGCAGTTCTTC.